This T cell receptor beta chain is drawn from a study of blood T cell repertoires in COVID-19. Profiled with immunoSEQ multiplex PCR; TCRdb holds only in-frame clones, not every one. The repertoire holds roughly 78,000 clones, with 88% as singletons. Sequenced material: peripheral blood. This clonotype was obtained from a man over 45 with acute or convalescent COVID-19.

The CDR3 protein is CASSQVTGLRDTEAFF. CDR3 bases: TGCGCCAGCAGCCAAGTAACGGGTTTGAGAGACACTGAAGCTTTCTTT. The J gene is TRBJ1-1, the V gene TRBV4-1; D unclear. The V gene's germline CDR1 is MGHRA and CDR2 YSYEKL. V dropped 1 base and J dropped 3 bases, with 15 bases sitting between them. The CDR3 is 16 amino acids.